The rows below give T cell receptor beta chains drawn from one sample of a study of blood T cell repertoires in COVID-19. Clones were sequenced by immunoSEQ multiplex PCR, and TCRdb holds only the in-frame ones, with some missing. Here the sample spans 81,000 or so clones, 65% to 90% being singletons. Sequencing was performed on peripheral blood. The receptor set was obtained from a man between 45 and 60 years old with COVID-19, enrolled during active disease. The CDR3 runs from the conserved cysteine through the conserved F or W. A D gene is named only where the DNA matches it firmly. The listing skips clone size in some rows; elsewhere it reads once, few, many or a size class.

j_call: TRBJ2-5; d_call: .; clone_size: .; cdr3_length: 15; v_call: TRBV4-2; cdr3_nt: TGTGCCAGCAGCCAAGATGGGGACACCCAAGAGACCCAGTACTTC; cdr3_aa: CASSQDGDTQETQYF
j_call: TRBJ1-2; d_call: .; clone_size: .; cdr3_length: 14; v_call: TRBV9; cdr3_nt: TGTGCCAGCAGCGTATCGGTGTCTAACTATGGCTACACCTTC; cdr3_aa: CASSVSVSNYGYTF
j_call: TRBJ2-3; d_call: .; clone_size: .; cdr3_length: 14; v_call: TRBV2; cdr3_nt: TGTGCCAGCAGCTTTACAGGGCGCACAGATACGCAGTATTTT; cdr3_aa: CASSFTGRTDTQYF
j_call: TRBJ2-7; d_call: .; clone_size: .; cdr3_length: 14; v_call: TRBV6-1; cdr3_nt: TGTGCCAGCAGTGAATCGCTAGCAGCCTACGAGCAGTACTTC; cdr3_aa: CASSESLAAYEQYF
j_call: TRBJ1-1; d_call: .; clone_size: .; cdr3_length: 13; v_call: TRBV6-1; cdr3_nt: TGTGCCAGCAGTGATTGGGGCCTCACTGAAGCTTTCTTT; cdr3_aa: CASSDWGLTEAFF
j_call: TRBJ2-3; d_call: .; clone_size: .; cdr3_length: 13; v_call: TRBV2; cdr3_nt: TGTGCCAGCACTGGGGCAGGGCTAGATACGCAGTATTTT; cdr3_aa: CASTGAGLDTQYF
j_call: TRBJ1-5; d_call: TRBD1; clone_size: .; cdr3_length: 13; v_call: TRBV29-1; cdr3_nt: TGCAGCGTAACGACAGGGACCCATCAGCCCCAGCATTTT; cdr3_aa: CSVTTGTHQPQHF
j_call: TRBJ1-2; d_call: .; clone_size: .; cdr3_length: 14; v_call: TRBV5-1; cdr3_nt: TGCGCCAGCAGCCCGGCCCCGGGGGACTATGGCTACACCTTC; cdr3_aa: CASSPAPGDYGYTF
j_call: TRBJ1-1; d_call: TRBD1; clone_size: .; cdr3_length: 15; v_call: TRBV7-9; cdr3_nt: TGTGCCAGCAGCTCCCTAATGCAGGGGGGCACTGAAGCTTTCTTT; cdr3_aa: CASSSLMQGGTEAFF
j_call: TRBJ2-1; d_call: TRBD2; clone_size: .; cdr3_length: 15; v_call: TRBV4-2; cdr3_nt: TGTGCCAGCACCCGACTAGCGGGAACCTACAATGAGCAGTTCTTC; cdr3_aa: CASTRLAGTYNEQFF
j_call: TRBJ2-1; d_call: TRBD1; clone_size: .; cdr3_length: 19; v_call: TRBV19; cdr3_nt: TGTGCCAGTAGTCCGTGGTTGGGGCTCGGACAGGGGGCAACTGATGAGCAGTTCTTC; cdr3_aa: CASSPWLGLGQGATDEQFF
j_call: TRBJ1-2; d_call: TRBD1; clone_size: .; cdr3_length: 14; v_call: TRBV18; cdr3_nt: TGTGCCAGCTCAATCGACAGGGGTAACTATGGCTACACCTTC; cdr3_aa: CASSIDRGNYGYTF
j_call: TRBJ2-5; d_call: .; clone_size: .; cdr3_length: 13; v_call: TRBV5-5; cdr3_nt: TGTGCCAGCAGCTTGGTCAGGGGTGGGACCCAGTACTTC; cdr3_aa: CASSLVRGGTQYF
j_call: TRBJ1-1; d_call: .; clone_size: few; cdr3_length: 13; v_call: TRBV19; cdr3_nt: TGTGCCAGTAGTATAGTTGTCGGGGTTGAAGCTTTCTTT; cdr3_aa: CASSIVVGVEAFF
j_call: TRBJ2-7; d_call: TRBD1; clone_size: .; cdr3_length: 13; v_call: TRBV5-4; cdr3_nt: TGTGCCAGCACCCAGACCGGGACAGGGGTCGTGTACTTC; cdr3_aa: CASTQTGTGVVYF
j_call: TRBJ2-7; d_call: .; clone_size: .; cdr3_length: 14; v_call: TRBV7-9; cdr3_nt: TGTGCCAGCATGGGGATAACAGGGACCTACGAGCAGTACTTC; cdr3_aa: CASMGITGTYEQYF